This TCR beta chain was captured in a study of blood T cell repertoires in COVID-19. As for the study in general: Researchers got acute and convalescent COVID-19 samples from the United States, Italy and Spain. Nucleic acid was either cDNA or gDNA, and it came from T cells, B-cell-depleted T cells, or PBMCs.

The CDR3 contains 14 residues. V dropped 4 bases and J dropped 1 base, with 10 bases sitting between them. Germline V gene sequence: CDR1 SGHTA, CDR2 FQGNSA. Authors' data handling: Reference gene primer amplification gave nucleated cell count estimates. Here immunoSEQ multiplex PCR was the method, and the copy in TCRdb shows in-frame clones only, minus some. The D gene and trimming were derived from the DNA, and the V and J assignments and clone size from that table. The table shows approximately 65,000 clones, with approximately 85% occurring only once. This clone was detected a few times. V and J are TRBV7-2 and TRBJ1-1, with D maybe TRBD1 (6 bases). The sample taken for sequencing was peripheral blood. This sequence originates from a human donor in a cohort sampled during active COVID-19. In nucleotides, the CDR3 is TGTGCCAGCAGCTCCCTGACAGGGAACACTGAAGCTTTCTTT. Its translation: CASSSLTGNTEAFF.